This TCR beta chain appears in the sequencing data of a study of OX40 agonist ivuxolimab in advanced cancers. Study-wide results and caveats: The antigens recognized by the expanded peripheral T cells, that is their antigen specificity, were not determined.

Germline trimming cut 5 bases from V and 7 bases from J; bases unmatched to any gene: 11. The CDR3 contains 15 residues. Per germline, CDR1 SEHNR and CDR2 FQNEAQ (reference sequence). This clone was detected a few times. Its antigen is currently unknown. Clones were sequenced by immunoSEQ multiplex PCR, and TCRdb holds only the in-frame ones, with some missing. The sample holds under 25,000 clones, 84% seen once. Cycle 7 day 1, cycle 4 day 1, and baseline were the timepoints at which blood was sampled. V and J are TRBV7-9 and TRBJ1-5; 7 nucleotides agree with TRBD1. The sequence was collected from an adult with an advanced solid tumor such as melanoma, head and neck, liver or kidney cancer. The sequencing used CD4+ or CD8+ T cells sorted from blood, collected in a trial of the OX40 agonist ivuxolimab. CDR3 residues: CASSPDRERGQPQHF. CDR3 DNA: TGTGCCAGCAGCCCTGACAGGGAAAGAGGCCAGCCCCAGCATTTT.